This passage covers 18 T cell receptor beta chains from one sample sequenced in a study of siplizumab effects on memory and regulatory T cells. Data came from immunoSEQ multiplex PCR; TCRdb stores just in-frame clones and leaves some out. The repertoire holds approximately 100,000 clones, with 94% as singletons. Sequenced: Tregs sorted from blood. These receptors came from a human donor in good health.

The chain couples TRBV28 to TRBJ1-3; D not certain. The V gene's germline CDR1 is MDHEN and CDR2 SYDVKM. Between the trimmed V and J ends, which lost 8 bases and 3 bases, there was a span of 5 bases. The CDR3 covers 11 residues. CDR3 residues: CASLGGNTIYF. CDR3 nucleotides: TGTGCCAGCCTTGGTGGAAACACCATATATTTT.

The chain links TRBV16 to TRBJ1-2, with a weak D call TRBD1 (6 bases). The V end lost 8 bases, the J end lost 0 bases, and 16 bases lay between the germline ends. Germline values: CDR1 KGHSY, CDR2 FQNENV. The CDR3 is made up of 15 amino acids. DNA for the CDR3: TGTGCCAGCGCGTTGACGGGGGCGGCTAACTATGGCTACACCTTC. It encodes CASALTGAANYGYTF.

This rearrangement joins TRBV10-3 to TRBJ1-1; 11 positions match TRBD1. V was clipped by 7 bases and J by 8 bases; unmatched bases: 9. Germline lookup yields CDR1 ENHRY and CDR2 SYGVKD. The CDR3 has 14 amino acids. CDR3 nucleotide sequence: TGTGCCATCAATTCTGGACAGGGGGCCTGGGAAGCTTTCTTT. Protein sequence: CAINSGQGAWEAFF.

The CDR3 bases are TGTGCCAGTAAAGGGGTCGGTAGCACTGAAGCTTTCTTT. Residues: CASKGVGSTEAFF. The chain links TRBV19 to TRBJ1-1; D is perhaps TRBD1 (5 bases). Per the germline V gene, CDR1 is LNHDA and CDR2 is SQIVND (reference sequence). Trimming cost V 7 bases and J 4 bases, with 13 bases left between them. The CDR3 has 13 residues.

This rearrangement joins TRBV9 to TRBJ2-1; unclear D gene. Germline CDR1 and CDR2: SGDLS and YYNGEE. This CDR3 region has 14 residues. Trimming removed 0 bases from V and 4 bases from J, with 8 bases in between. The CDR3 sequence: CASSVGLQYNEQFF. CDR3 in DNA: TGTGCCAGCAGCGTAGGGCTACAATACAATGAGCAGTTCTTC.

The chain has TRBV18 and TRBJ2-7; D is undetermined. This CDR3 is 13 amino acids long. CDR1 is KGHSH and CDR2 is LQKENI in the germline V gene. Trimming shortened V by 2 bases and J by 4 bases, and 9 bases separated the two germline ends. Written as DNA, the CDR3 is TGTGCCAGCTCACCAGACCGGCCTTACGAGCAGTACTTC. Its translation is CASSPDRPYEQYF.

This clone is a singleton in its sample. The genes are TRBV29-1 and TRBJ2-3; 7 bases agree with TRBD2. Germline V gene sequence: CDR1 SQVTM, CDR2 ANQGSEA. This CDR3 has 13 residues. V dropped 6 bases and J dropped 0; count of bases not matched to a gene: 3. CDR3 in DNA: TGCAGCGTGGGACTACCTAGCACAGATACGCAGTATTTT. Translated: CSVGLPSTDTQYF.

The rearrangement uses TRBV30 and TRBJ2-7; D is possibly TRBD1 or TRBD2 (6 bases each). Per the germline V gene, CDR1 is GTSNPN and CDR2 is SVGIG (reference sequence). V was pared by 2 bases and J by 7 bases, with 9 bases between. This CDR3 is built from 11 residues. DNA for the CDR3: TGTGCCTGGAGTACAGGGAGGGAGCAGTACTTC. Its protein is CAWSTGREQYF.

In the case of this clone: This specimen includes other DNA sequences encoding the same CDR3. This chain links TRBV5-1 with TRBJ2-3; D uncertain. Germline values: CDR1 SGHRS, CDR2 YFSETQ. The CDR3 runs to 12 residues. V was clipped by 7 bases and J by 3 bases, with 9 bases between them. The CDR3 here is CASSPPTDTQYF. The CDR3 bases are TGCGCCAGCTCCCCACCGACAGATACGCAGTATTTT.

This chain uses TRBV2 with TRBJ2-7, with D possibly TRBD1 on 6 matching bases. The CDR3 has 16 amino acids. Deletions cut 4 bases from V and 5 bases from J, with 21 bases between. Per germline, CDR1 SNHLY and CDR2 FYNNEI. CDR3 DNA sequence: TGTGCCAGCAGTGGACGCGAACAGGGTACTCTACACGAGCAGTACTTC. Its translation is CASSGREQGTLHEQYF.

The chain carries TRBV7-9 and TRBJ1-2; unclear D gene. The V and J ends lost 2 bases and 2 bases respectively, with 6 bases between them. CDR1 is SEHNR and CDR2 is FQNEAQ in the germline V gene (reference sequence). The CDR3 consists of 13 residues. This chain's CDR3 is CASSLQENYGYTF. CDR3 bases: TGTGCCAGCAGCTTACAGGAAAACTATGGCTACACCTTC.

V gene TRBV19 combines with J gene TRBJ2-2; D might be TRBD1 (5 bases). Trimming left V 10 bases short and J 0 bases short, with 27 bases between. This CDR3 is built from 19 residues. Germline CDR1 and CDR2: LNHDA and SQIVND (reference sequence). CDR3 residues: CATTGRLTKPRPNTGELFF. The DNA for the CDR3 is TGTGCCACCACAGGTAGGCTGACGAAACCTCGACCGAACACCGGGGAGCTGTTTTTT.

The V and J genes are TRBV29-1 and TRBJ2-1; a weak D match, TRBD2 (6 bases). The germline V gene encodes CDR1 SQVTM and CDR2 ANQGSEA. This CDR3 has 12 residues. V lost 1 base to trimming and J lost 8 bases, with 9 bases between them. The CDR3 bases are TGCAGCGTTGAAGCGGAGGGAGATGAGCAGTTCTTC. Translating it yields CSVEAEGDEQFF.

The chain couples TRBV5-4 to TRBJ2-3, with a possible D match to TRBD2 (5 bases). CDR3 length: 14 amino acids. The germline V gene has CDR1 SGHNT and CDR2 YYREEE (reference sequence). Trimming pared 1 base from V and 3 bases from J, leaving 9 bases between. The CDR3 nucleotides read TGTGCCAGCAGCTTGTACGAGGGAACAGATACGCAGTATTTT. Translated, it gives CASSLYEGTDTQYF. Full variable domain (outside the CDR3, taken from reference TRBV5-4 and TRBJ2-3): ETGVTQSPTHLIKTRGQQVTLRCSSQSGHNTVSWYQQALGQGPQFIFQYYREEENGRGNFPPRFSGLQFPNYSSELNVNALELDDSALYLCASSLYEGTDTQYFGPGTRLTVL.

The chain is built from TRBV6-6 and TRBJ2-6; TRBD1 or TRBD2 may be the D gene (6 bases each). CDR1 and CDR2 from the germline V gene are MNHNY and SVGAGI (reference sequence). CDR3 length: 14 residues. The germline V and J ends were trimmed by 6 bases and 2 bases, with 8 bases remaining between them. CDR3 coding DNA: TGTGCCAGCAGGAGGGGGGCTGGGGCCAACGTCCTGACTTTC. Its translation: CASRRGAGANVLTF.

This chain connects TRBV7-8 to TRBJ1-4; no clear D gene. V gave up 1 base and J gave up 12 bases, with 21 bases separating them. The CDR3 contains 16 residues. The germline gives CDR1 SGHVS, CDR2 FQNEAQ. The CDR3 DNA reads as TGTGCCAGCAGCTTAGTTCCGCAGTTCGGTTCAATGGAACTGTTTTTT. Encoded protein: CASSLVPQFGSMELFF.

This chain joins TRBV9 and TRBJ2-7, with D unclear. V lost 0 bases and J 0 bases, leaving 7 bases between the germline ends. Germline CDR1 reads SGDLS; CDR2 reads YYNGEE. This CDR3 spans 14 amino acids. This CDR3 is CASSVGVYSYEQYF. For the CDR3, the DNA is TGTGCCAGCAGCGTAGGGGTTTACTCCTACGAGCAGTACTTC.

The chain recombines TRBV7-9 with TRBJ2-3, with 7 bases that match TRBD2. V lost 4 bases, J lost 9 bases, and 13 bases stayed unmatched. Germline CDR1 reads SEHNR; CDR2 reads FQNEAQ (reference sequence). The CDR3 length is 15 residues. CDR3 nucleotide sequence: TGTGCCAGCAGCTCGGCTCGTGGGAGGGCCGTAACGCAGTATTTT. This codes for CASSSARGRAVTQYF.